The 8 T cell receptor beta chains below all came from one sample that was sequenced in a study of blood T cell repertoires in COVID-19. The method was immunoSEQ multiplex PCR; TCRdb's version includes in-frame clones alone and lacks a portion of them. The repertoire consists of 150,000 to 200,000 clones, with around 84% occurring once and the leading ten covering roughly 15%. The specimen was PBMCs or T cells enriched from blood (not recorded which). All receptors derive from a middle-aged man who had recovered from COVID-19.

This chain uses TRBV18 with TRBJ1-1; 7 nucleotides match TRBD1. The germline V gene has CDR1 KGHSH and CDR2 LQKENI. V shed 2 bases and J 4 bases; nucleotides not matched to a gene: 10. The CDR3 covers 16 residues. As DNA, the CDR3 is TGTGCCAGCTCACCAGATTTAGGGGGCTTAAGCACTGAAGCTTTCTTT. Its translation: CASSPDLGGLSTEAFF.

V and J are TRBV6-1 and TRBJ1-5; 8 nucleotides match TRBD1. Losses at the gene ends were 1 base for V and 7 bases for J; bases not matched to a gene: 6. This CDR3 is built from 15 residues. Looked up from germline, CDR1 is MNHNS and CDR2 is SASEGT. Written as DNA, the CDR3 is TGTGCCAGCAGTGAAGGACAGGGGTGGGGGCAGCCCCAGCATTTT. It codes for CASSEGQGWGQPQHF.

The gene calls are TRBV19 and TRBJ2-7; TRBD1 aligns across 11 bases. Germline trimming cut 6 bases from V and 1 base from J; bases unmatched to any gene: 8. This CDR3 region has 16 residues. In germline, CDR1 is LNHDA, CDR2 SQIVND (reference sequence). The CDR3 nucleotides read TGTGCCAGTAGGCTAACTGGGACAGGGGGTTCCTACGAGCAGTACTTC. Translated: CASRLTGTGGSYEQYF.

This chain links TRBV7-9 with TRBJ2-3; D remains ambiguous. This CDR3 region has 12 residues. Germline CDR1 reads SEHNR; CDR2 reads FQNEAQ (reference sequence). V shed 2 bases and J shed 4 bases, with 4 bases lying between them. CDR3 bases: TGTGCCAGCAGCTTAACTGCAGATACGCAGTATTTT. Protein: CASSLTADTQYF.

This CDR3 is CASTKGERYGYTF. CDR3 DNA: TGTGCCAGCACCAAGGGGGAGCGGTATGGCTACACCTTC. This chain uses TRBV6-5 with TRBJ1-2; maybe TRBD1 (6 bases). The CDR3 consists of 13 residues. Germline CDR1 reads MNHEY; CDR2 reads SVGAGI. The germline V and J ends were trimmed by 7 bases and 5 bases, with 14 bases remaining between them.

The chain recombines TRBV10-3 with TRBJ1-2, with TRBD1 as a possible D gene (6 bases). V was cut by 1 base and J by 8 bases, with 14 bases left in between. The CDR3 is 14 amino acids. The germline gives CDR1 ENHRY, CDR2 SYGVKD. The CDR3 protein is CAISELGQFGGYTF. As DNA, the CDR3 is TGTGCCATCAGTGAGTTAGGACAGTTCGGGGGCTACACCTTC.

The chain carries TRBV5-1 and TRBJ2-2, with 9 nucleotides matching TRBD1. Per the germline V gene, CDR1 is SGHRS and CDR2 is YFSETQ. The CDR3 runs 16 residues. J was trimmed by 1 base and V by 3 bases; bases with no gene match: 4. The CDR3 protein is CASSSGGQGNTGELFF. In DNA, the CDR3 is TGCGCCAGCAGCTCCGGGGGACAGGGGAACACCGGGGAGCTGTTTTTT.

The V and J genes are TRBV12-3 or TRBV12-4 and TRBJ2-2; weak D call: TRBD1 (6 bases). Trimming took off 5 bases at V and 15 bases at J, with 13 bases between the two ends. This CDR3 comprises 11 residues. The CDR3 reads CASSQQGKVFF. In nucleotides, the CDR3 is TGTGCCAGCAGTCAGCAGGGGAAGGTGTTTTTT.